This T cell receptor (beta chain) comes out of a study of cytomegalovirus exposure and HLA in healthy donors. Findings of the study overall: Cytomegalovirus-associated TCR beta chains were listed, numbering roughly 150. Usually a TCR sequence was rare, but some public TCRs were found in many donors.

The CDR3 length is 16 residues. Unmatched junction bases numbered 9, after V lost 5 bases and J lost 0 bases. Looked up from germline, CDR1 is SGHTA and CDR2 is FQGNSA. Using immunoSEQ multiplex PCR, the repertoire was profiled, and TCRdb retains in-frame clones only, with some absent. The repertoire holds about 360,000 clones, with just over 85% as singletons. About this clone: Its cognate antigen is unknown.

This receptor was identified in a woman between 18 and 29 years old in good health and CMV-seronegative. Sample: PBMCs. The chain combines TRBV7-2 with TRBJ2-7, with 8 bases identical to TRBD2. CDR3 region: CASSVRSGASSYEQYF. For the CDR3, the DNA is TGTGCCAGCAGCGTTCGTAGCGGGGCTAGCTCCTACGAGCAGTACTTC. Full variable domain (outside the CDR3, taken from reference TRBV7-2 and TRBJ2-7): GAGVSQSPSNKVTEKGKDVELRCDPISGHTALYWYRQSLGQGLEFLIYFQGNSAPDKSGLPSDRFSAERTGGSVSTLTIQRTQQEDSAVYLCASSVRSGASSYEQYFGPGTRLTVT.